One sample yielded the 26 T cell receptor beta chains listed below, sequenced in a study of shared T cell receptors in the human thymus. The assay was immunoSEQ multiplex PCR, and TCRdb's table has in-frame clones only and misses some. Here the sample spans about 540,000 clones, 75% to 80% being singletons. The same specimen was also included in a second study, on human thymus T cells.

The sequencing sample was made of thymocytes. Receptors were obtained from a boy in the first two years of life with a congenital heart defect.

The V call is TRBV5-8, the J call TRBJ2-7; TRBD1 aligns across 10 bases. Germline V gene data show CDR1 as SGHTS and CDR2 as YDEGEE. The CDR3 extends over 15 amino acids. Trimming removed 3 bases from V and 3 bases from J; junction bases left unmatched: 6. The CDR3 loop reads CASSYRDRGSYEQYF. The DNA for the CDR3 is TGTGCCAGCAGCTACCGGGACAGGGGTAGCTACGAGCAGTACTTC.

CDR3 protein: CASSLIFRTGLNTEAFF. The CDR3 DNA reads TGTGCCAGCAGTTTAATCTTCCGGACAGGGCTGAACACTGAAGCTTTCTTT. The gene calls are TRBV27 and TRBJ1-1; 8 bases are shared with TRBD1. Germline V gene sequence: CDR1 MNHEY, CDR2 SMNVEV (reference sequence). The V gene end was trimmed by 2 bases and the J gene end by 0 bases; junction bases not matched to a gene: 8. The CDR3 has 17 residues.

V and J are TRBV11-3 and TRBJ2-3; D gene ambiguous. V lost 3 bases and J 2 bases, leaving 21 bases between the germline ends. The CDR3 contains 18 residues. In germline, CDR1 is SGHNT, CDR2 YENEEA. The CDR3 DNA reads as TGTGCCAGCAGCTTGCGCTTACAGAATGCTCTCATCACAGATACGCAGTATTTT. Protein: CASSLRLQNALITDTQYF.

The chain employs TRBV14 and TRBJ2-5; 10 bases fit TRBD2. The germline V gene encodes CDR1 SGHDN and CDR2 FVKESK. V gave up 4 bases and J gave up 2 bases; unmatched junction bases: 10. The CDR3 length is 17 residues. This chain's CDR3 is CASSPDGGLAYQETQYF. DNA of the CDR3: TGTGCCAGCAGCCCCGACGGGGGACTAGCGTATCAAGAGACCCAGTACTTC.

This chain links TRBV5-4 with TRBJ2-5, with 8 bases that match TRBD2. Germline V CDR1 and CDR2: SGHNT, YYREEE (reference sequence). V was pared by 0 bases and J by 0 bases, with 1 base of the junction left unmatched. This CDR3 contains 15 residues. Here the CDR3 DNA reads TGTGCCAGCAGCTTGGAGCGGGGGTACCAAGAGACCCAGTACTTC. Protein sequence: CASSLERGYQETQYF.

This clone was recorded only once. The rearrangement uses TRBV9 and TRBJ2-2, with TRBD1 matching over 7 bases. The CDR3 covers 15 residues. With 2 bases clipped from V and 7 bases from J, the junction kept 8 bases outside the gene matches. CDR1 and CDR2 (germline): SGDLS, YYNGEE. CDR3 DNA sequence: TGTGCCAGCAGCGTGGGGACAGCCAGGGGCGGGGAGCTGTTTTTT. It specifies CASSVGTARGGELFF. Drawing the rest from reference TRBV9 and TRBJ2-2, the complete variable domain is DSGVTQTPKHLITATGQRVTLRCSPRSGDLSVYWYQQSLDQGLQFLIQYYNGEERAKGNILERFSAQQFPDLHSELNLSSLELGDSALYFCASSVGTARGGELFFGEGSRLTVL.

The V and J genes are TRBV5-1 and TRBJ2-1, with a tentative D call TRBD1 (6 bases). CDR3 length equals 13 residues. Trimming cost V 4 bases and J 4 bases, with 9 bases left between them. Germline V gives CDR1 SGHRS, CDR2 YFSETQ. CDR3 region: CASSTDRYNEQFF. CDR3 nucleotides: TGCGCCAGCAGCACGGACAGATACAATGAGCAGTTCTTC.

The J gene is TRBJ2-7, the V gene TRBV7-9, with D possibly being TRBD1 (6 bases). The V and J ends lost 3 bases and 2 bases respectively, with 17 bases between them. The germline V gene has CDR1 SEHNR and CDR2 FQNEAQ (reference sequence). The CDR3 is 16 amino acids. The CDR3 nucleotides read TGTGCCAGCAGCTTTGGACAGTTGGGCAGCCCCTACGAGCAGTACTTC. Its protein is CASSFGQLGSPYEQYF.

This clone was recorded a few times. This chain uses TRBV19 with TRBJ2-2; D is unresolved. CDR3 length: 13 amino acids. Germline CDR1 reads LNHDA; CDR2 reads SQIVND (reference sequence). Trimming stripped 5 bases from V and 5 bases from J, with 9 bases between. CDR3 protein: CASSARGTGELFF. The CDR3 nucleotides are TGTGCCAGTAGTGCTCGAGGTACCGGGGAGCTGTTTTTT.

The chain is built from TRBV5-4 and TRBJ2-2; 15 bases agree with TRBD2. The germline V gene encodes CDR1 SGHNT and CDR2 YYREEE (reference sequence). V trimming: 4 bases; J trimming: 6 bases; junction bases outside the gene matches: 7. There are 17 residues in the CDR3. Here the CDR3 DNA reads TGTGCCAGCAGCCCAGGGACTAGCGGGAGGCAGCCCGGGGAGCTGTTTTTT. It specifies CASSPGTSGRQPGELFF.

The chain combines TRBV29-1 with TRBJ2-7; 7 bases align to TRBD1. With 6 bases clipped from V and 5 bases from J, the junction kept 10 bases outside the gene matches. Per the germline V gene, CDR1 is SQVTM and CDR2 is ANQGSEA. This CDR3 has 13 residues. CDR3 nucleotides: TGCAGCGTCAGACAGGGAAAGTGGGACGAGCAGTACTTC. Protein sequence: CSVRQGKWDEQYF.

This clone has a single count. The rearrangement uses TRBV4-3 and TRBJ2-5, with 8 bases fitting TRBD1. J was trimmed by 3 bases and V by 2 bases; bases with no gene match: 5. The germline gives CDR1 LGHNA, CDR2 YSLEER. The CDR3 loop spans 15 amino acids. The CDR3 bases are TGCGCCAGCAGCCAAACCAGGGGGCAGGAAGAGACCCAGTACTTC. It encodes CASSQTRGQEETQYF.

This chain links TRBV18 with TRBJ1-2; 7 bases line up with TRBD1. Per the germline V gene, CDR1 is KGHSH and CDR2 is LQKENI. V lost 6 bases to trimming and J lost 0 bases; unmatched junction nucleotides: 7. This CDR3 contains 15 residues. The CDR3 nucleotides read TGTGCCAGCTCGACGGGGACAGATCCTAACTATGGCTACACCTTC. Residues: CASSTGTDPNYGYTF.

V and J are TRBV20-1 and TRBJ1-1; D not certain. The CDR3 has 11 amino acids. The V end lost 5 bases, the J end lost 6 bases, and 10 bases lay between the germline ends. Germline V CDR1 and CDR2: DFQATT, SNEGSKA (reference sequence). The CDR3 reads CSALDLPEAFF. CDR3 DNA sequence: TGCAGTGCTTTGGACTTACCTGAAGCTTTCTTT.

V usage is TRBV29-1 and J usage is TRBJ2-7; 8 bases fit TRBD2. The V and J ends lost 6 bases and 0 bases, in that order; junction bases with no gene match: 4. The germline V gene encodes CDR1 SQVTM and CDR2 ANQGSEA. The CDR3 is 13 residues long. The CDR3 DNA reads as TGCAGCGTAGCGGGAGAACCCTCCTACGAGCAGTACTTC. It translates to CSVAGEPSYEQYF.

The CDR3 region has the DNA TGTGCCAGCAGTTTCGGGACATCCCTCGGGGAGCAGTACTTC. Protein product: CASSFGTSLGEQYF. The rearrangement links TRBV28 to TRBJ2-7; TRBD1 might be the D (6 bases). CDR3 length: 14 residues. V lost 3 bases, J lost 7 bases, and 16 bases lay in between. Germline CDR1 and CDR2: MDHEN and SYDVKM.

J is TRBJ1-5 and V is TRBV6-4, with a possible D match to TRBD1 (6 bases). The CDR3 is 13 residues long. Trimming stripped 8 bases from V and 5 bases from J, with 13 bases between. Germline V gives CDR1 MRHNA, CDR2 SNTAGT. The CDR3 DNA reads as TGTGCCAGCGCCGGGACACAATATCAGCCCCAGCATTTT. Translating gives CASAGTQYQPQHF.

The rearrangement joins TRBV10-1 to TRBJ2-1; TRBD2 might be the D (5 bases). CDR3 size: 17 residues. Germline CDR1 WNHNN, CDR2 SYGVQD (reference sequence). V was clipped by 5 bases and J by 10 bases, with 27 bases between them. CDR3 amino acids: CASSNAGRPPLRPEQFF. The DNA of the CDR3 is TGCGCCAGCAGTAATGCGGGTCGGCCTCCACTAAGACCCGAGCAGTTCTTC.

The chain is built from TRBV7-2 and TRBJ2-7; D remains unclear. The CDR3 is 13 amino acids. Germline V lookup: CDR1 SGHTA, CDR2 FQGNSA. Trimming shortened V by 5 bases and J by 4 bases, and 12 bases separated the two germline ends. The CDR3 loop reads CASSPAGGYEQYF. The CDR3 nucleotides are TGTGCCAGCAGCCCCGCTGGCGGTTACGAGCAGTACTTC.

V gene TRBV28 combines with J gene TRBJ1-1; 8 bases match TRBD1. Germline V CDR1 and CDR2: MDHEN, SYDVKM. The CDR3 contains 15 residues. J lost 4 bases, V lost 2 bases, and 6 bases had no gene match. CDR3 in DNA: TGTGCCAGCAGTTTACACCGACAGGGGCCCACTGAAGCTTTCTTT. This encodes CASSLHRQGPTEAFF.

J is TRBJ2-7 and V is TRBV9, with TRBD2 as a possible D gene (5 bases). Trimming shortened V by 0 bases and J by 2 bases, and 15 bases separated the two germline ends. This CDR3 comprises 16 residues. Germline CDR1 SGDLS, CDR2 YYNGEE. CDR3 amino acids: CASSVADYRPTYEQYF. CDR3 in DNA: TGTGCCAGCAGCGTAGCTGACTACCGCCCCACCTACGAGCAGTACTTC.

The chain carries TRBV6-5 and TRBJ2-3; D ambiguous. CDR1 and CDR2 (germline): MNHEY, SVGAGI. The CDR3 is made up of 12 amino acids. The V gene lost 4 bases and the J gene lost 4 bases, with 6 bases spanning the gap. The CDR3 nucleotides read TGTGCCAGCAGTTCTCCTGCAGATACGCAGTATTTT. Its translation: CASSSPADTQYF.

This sequence joins TRBV10-3 and TRBJ1-2; D is ambiguous. The CDR3 loop spans 17 amino acids. Trimming took 0 bases from V and 3 from J, leaving 17 bases between them. Germline V CDR1 and CDR2: ENHRY, SYGVKD. The CDR3 nucleotides are TGTGCCATCAGTGAGTCTTGGACCGCACTAGGGCACTATGGCTACACCTTC. Protein product: CAISESWTALGHYGYTF.

The rearrangement joins TRBV5-3 to TRBJ1-2, with 9 bases aligning to TRBD1. TRBV5-3 is filed as an ORF, its function uncertain. The CDR3 consists of 12 residues. V dropped 4 bases and J dropped 5; count of bases not matched to a gene: 0. The CDR3 DNA reads TGTGCCAGAAGCGGGACAGGGTATGGCTACACCTTC. It is translated as CARSGTGYGYTF.

This clone turned up a few times. The J gene is TRBJ2-1, the V gene TRBV30; 10 bases are shared with TRBD2. V lost 4 bases, J lost 0 bases, and 6 bases stayed unmatched. This CDR3 contains 16 residues. Germline lookup yields CDR1 GTSNPN and CDR2 SVGIG (reference sequence). In nucleotides, the CDR3 is TGTGCCTGGACTAGCGGGGGATTAAGCTCCTACAATGAGCAGTTCTTC. This translates into CAWTSGGLSSYNEQFF.

The chain uses TRBV6-4 and TRBJ1-2; 9 positions agree with TRBD1. Germline CDR1 and CDR2: MRHNA and SNTAGT. CDR3 length: 13 amino acids. V was pared by 6 bases and J by 3 bases, with 2 bases of the junction left unmatched. CDR3 in amino acids: CASRGQGHYGYTF. The CDR3 DNA reads TGTGCCAGCAGGGGACAGGGACACTATGGCTACACCTTC.